The clone carrying this T cell receptor (beta chain) was picked up a small number of times. Its antigen is not known. The data originate from a study of beta chain features in type 1 diabetes. Study-wide results and caveats: Patients with Type 1 diabetes showed moderately but significantly shorter TCRB CDR3s in all four CD4+ subsets.

The CDR3 loop spans 16 amino acids. CDR1 and CDR2 (germline): MNHEY, SMNVEV (reference sequence). V gave up 3 bases and J gave up 8 bases, with 19 bases separating them. Expressed TCRB transcripts were sequenced because the isolated RNA had all been reverse transcribed beforehand. Measured with immunoSEQ multiplex PCR; TCRdb has only the in-frame clones, and not every one. The table lists some 280,000 clones, about 13% of them singletons. This chain connects TRBV27 to TRBJ1-4; D is uncertain. What was sequenced was naive CD4+ T cells from blood. The clonotype was recovered from a man in his thirties or forties with type 1 diabetes. CDR3 residues: CASSLWHPNLGEKLFF. The CDR3 region has the DNA TGTGCCAGCAGTTTGTGGCATCCTAACCTCGGGGAAAAACTGTTTTTT.